One sample yielded the 5 T cell receptor beta chains listed below, sequenced in a study of cytomegalovirus exposure and HLA in healthy donors. In the PCR, 60 Vbeta and 13 Jbeta primers were used. Only in-frame clones appear in the TCRdb table, and some are missing; sequencing was by immunoSEQ multiplex PCR. The profile covers 110,000 to 150,000 clones, with almost 80% appearing a single time and 1.7% taken by the ten largest. The specimen was PBMCs. Every receptor here comes from a woman in her twenties or thirties in good health and CMV-seronegative.

The rearrangement links TRBV27 to TRBJ2-7, with TRBD1 matching over 10 bases. Germline V lookup: CDR1 MNHEY, CDR2 SMNVEV (reference sequence). Losses at the gene ends were 4 bases for V and 3 bases for J; bases not matched to a gene: 6. The length of the CDR3 is 15 residues. CDR3 bases: TGTGCCAGCAGTTCTCAGGGACAGGGGAGCTACGAGCAGTACTTC. This translates into CASSSQGQGSYEQYF.

The chain employs TRBV30 and TRBJ1-1; D gene ambiguous. Looked up from germline, CDR1 is GTSNPN and CDR2 is SVGIG (reference sequence). This CDR3 has 13 residues. The V and J ends lost 1 base and 5 bases respectively, with 11 bases between them. Written as DNA, the CDR3 is TGTGCCTGGAGTGGCAACGGCGGGACTGAAGCTTTCTTT. It yields the protein CAWSGNGGTEAFF.

The chain has TRBV7-3 and TRBJ2-1; D is uncertain. Germline-derived CDR1 and CDR2 are SGHTA and FQGTGA. Trimming stripped 3 bases from V and 0 bases from J, with 12 bases between. CDR3 size: 16 residues. The CDR3 nucleotides are TGTGCCAGCAGCTTTGACACCGGCCTCTCCTACAATGAGCAGTTCTTC. This gives the protein CASSFDTGLSYNEQFF. Full variable domain (remainder filled in from reference TRBV7-3 and TRBJ2-1): GAGVSQTPSNKVTEKGKYVELRCDPISGHTALYWYRQSLGQGPEFLIYFQGTGAADDSGLPNDRFFAVRPEGSVSTLKIQRTERGDSAVYLCASSFDTGLSYNEQFFGPGTRLTVL.

The rearrangement links TRBV6-5 to TRBJ1-2; 8 bases agree with TRBD1. This CDR3 has 14 amino acids. In germline, CDR1 is MNHEY, CDR2 SVGAGI. The junction had 7 bases not matched to a gene; V was cut back by 7 bases and J by 3 bases. For the CDR3, the DNA is TGTGCCAGCACCGACCAGGGGGCTCACTATGGCTACACCTTC. Its translation: CASTDQGAHYGYTF.

The chain combines TRBV6-5 with TRBJ2-3; D ambiguous. CDR1 and CDR2 (germline): MNHEY, SVGAGI. The CDR3 loop spans 13 amino acids. Deletions cut 3 bases from V and 2 bases from J, with 6 bases between. CDR3 protein: CASSYGPTDTQYF. As DNA, the CDR3 is TGTGCCAGCAGTTATGGCCCCACAGATACGCAGTATTTT.